This TCR beta chain was documented in a study of post-analysis software for immune sequencing data. At the level of the study: Relapsing-remitting, secondary progressive and progressive-relapsing multiple sclerosis courses were included. Study-wide findings and caveats: Elevated frequency relative to controls characterized roughly 5 TRBV segments in patients, TRBV5-6, TRBV5-1 and TRBV20-1 among them. The study found significantly lower normalized Chao1 diversity in multiple sclerosis patients than in controls.

The library was made from cDNA and included unique molecular identifiers. TCRdb reprocessed the PCR reads with MiXCR, giving one entry per CDR3 protein. The data show about 680,000 distinct CDR3 sequences, roughly three fifths seen once. In germline, CDR1 is ENHRY, CDR2 SYGVKD. The ends were cut back, 0 bases at V and 2 bases at J, with 11 bases in the middle. The CDR3 has 15 amino acids. Remarks on this clonotype: Its antigen is still unknown.

The specimen was blood. This chain connects TRBV10-3 to TRBJ2-7, with unresolved D. The clonotype originates from a girl aged 2 to 10 with multiple sclerosis. The CDR3 DNA is TGTGCCATCAGTGAGTCGACCTCAAGAGCCTACGAGCAGTACTTC. Translation: CAISESTSRAYEQYF.